Following are 25 T cell receptor beta chains from one sample sequenced in a study of identical twins' blood T cells. TCRdb used MiXCR to reprocess the 5' RACE reads, holding one entry per CDR3 protein. The profile shows 300,000 to 450,000 distinct CDR3 sequences, roughly 30% of them singletons. Sequencing was carried out using PBMCs. These TCRs come from a woman aged 18 to 55 in good health.

With respect to this clonotype: A much larger clone lies one base from this, so it may be a read error. The chain is built from TRBV20-1 and TRBJ2-5, with no clear D. The CDR3 runs to 14 residues. Trimming left V 6 bases short and J 2 bases short, with 16 bases between. CDR1 and CDR2 (germline): DFQATT, SNEGSKA (reference sequence). CDR3 DNA: TGCAGTGCCCCAAAGGCGGTCGGTCAAGAGACCCAGTACTTC. This encodes CSAPKAVGQETQYF.

The table lists this clonotype with a few counts. This chain uses TRBV5-6 with TRBJ2-1, with 11 bases matching TRBD2. This CDR3 has 15 amino acids. Per germline, CDR1 SGHDT and CDR2 YYEEEE. With V trimmed by 9 bases and J by 4 bases, 9 bases remained unmatched. CDR3: CANLPGLAAYNEQFF. The CDR3 DNA is TGTGCCAACCTACCGGGACTAGCGGCATACAATGAGCAGTTCTTC.

The V and J genes are TRBV7-2 and TRBJ1-6, with D perhaps matching TRBD1 (5 bases). Trimming removed 4 bases at V and 7 bases at J, with 11 bases between. In germline, CDR1 is SGHTA, CDR2 FQGNSA. The CDR3 totals 14 residues. The chain's CDR3 is CASSWGSLNSPLHF. Here the CDR3 DNA reads TGTGCCAGCAGCTGGGGGAGTCTGAATTCACCCCTCCACTTT.

This clonotype was seen a handful of times. V and J are TRBV6-2 or TRBV6-3 and TRBJ2-1, with 10 bases that match TRBD2. CDR1 MNHEY and CDR2 SVGEGT come from the germline V gene. V lost 5 bases and J lost 4; bases outside the gene matches: 5. There are 15 residues in the CDR3. CDR3 DNA: TGTGCCAGCAGTCTCCCTAGCGGGAGATACAATGAGCAGTTCTTC. This translates into CASSLPSGRYNEQFF.

V is TRBV29-1 and J is TRBJ2-3; no clear D. Germline CDR1 is SQVTM and CDR2 is ANQGSEA. This CDR3 has 11 residues. CDR3 amino acids: CIVHRTDTQYF. Written as DNA, the CDR3 is TGCATCGTGCATCGAACAGATACGCAGTATTTT.

J is TRBJ1-1 and V is TRBV12-3 or TRBV12-4, with 8 bases lining up with TRBD1. The CDR3 has 14 residues. V was clipped by 5 bases and J by 4 bases; unmatched bases: 6. The CDR3 nucleotides are TGTGCCAGCAGTGCACAGGGGGGACTCACTGAAGCTTTCTTT. Encoded protein: CASSAQGGLTEAFF.

This clonotype appeared a few times. The rearrangement uses TRBV20-1 and TRBJ1-1; possible D gene TRBD1, 5 bases. The length of the CDR3 is 13 residues. CDR1 is DFQATT and CDR2 is SNEGSKA in the germline V gene (reference sequence). V was clipped by 6 bases and J by 4 bases, with 15 bases between them. In DNA, the CDR3 is TGCAGTGCGGATGGGGCGTTTAGCACTGAAGCTTTCTTT. Encoded protein: CSADGAFSTEAFF.

This clonotype was counted only a few times. The chain carries TRBV5-1 and TRBJ1-5; 7 bases align to TRBD1. The length of the CDR3 is 13 residues. V gave up 2 bases and J gave up 9 bases; unmatched junction bases: 5. Germline V gene data show CDR1 as SGHRS and CDR2 as YFSETQ. In DNA form, the CDR3 reads TGCGCCAGCAGCTTACAGGGGTCGTGGCCCCAGCATTTT. Translated, it gives CASSLQGSWPQHF.

Only a few counts were recorded for this clonotype. The chain employs TRBV5-1 and TRBJ2-5; D gene ambiguous. Trimming took off 1 base at V and 4 bases at J, with 17 bases between the two ends. Germline lookup yields CDR1 SGHRS and CDR2 YFSETQ. There are 16 residues in the CDR3. DNA of the CDR3: TGCGCCAGCAGCTTGAAGTTTAGGACCATCCGAGAGACCCAGTACTTC. It is translated as CASSLKFRTIRETQYF.

In its sample, this clonotype was seen a few times. This chain uses TRBV6-6 with TRBJ1-5; no definite D call. The germline V gene has CDR1 MNHNY and CDR2 SVGAGI (reference sequence). The CDR3 has 16 residues. Deletions cut 4 bases from V and 6 bases from J, with 19 bases between. CDR3: CASSFLTSRDGQPQHF. DNA for the CDR3: TGTGCCAGCAGTTTCCTGACGTCAAGGGATGGTCAGCCCCAGCATTTT.

The sample holds many counts of this clonotype. This chain uses TRBV10-3 with TRBJ2-1, with TRBD2 matching 14 bases. The germline CDR1 and CDR2 sequences are ENHRY and SYGVKD. This CDR3 region has 16 residues. The junction had 7 bases not matched to a gene; V was cut back by 10 bases and J by 2 bases. The chain's CDR3 is CASGLAGGTAYNEQFF. CDR3 coding DNA: TGTGCCAGCGGACTAGCGGGGGGCACGGCCTACAATGAGCAGTTCTTC.

The chain has TRBV2 and TRBJ1-2; D gene ambiguous. CDR1 and CDR2 (germline): SNHLY, FYNNEI. Trimming pared 6 bases from V and 0 bases from J, leaving 8 bases between. The CDR3 totals 13 residues. The DNA of the CDR3 is TGTGCCAGCAGACGGGCAGCTAACTATGGCTACACCTTC. This gives the protein CASRRAANYGYTF.

As to this clonotype: At one boundary the junction diverges from the germline segment, which might be a read error. The V and J genes are TRBV20-1 and TRBJ1-1; unclear D gene. This CDR3 spans 15 amino acids. The germline V gene encodes CDR1 DFQATT and CDR2 SNEGSKA (reference sequence). The DNA for the CDR3 is TGCAGTGTTAGAATGTTGGTCAGGTCGAACACTGAAGCTTTCTTT. Translating gives CSVRMLVRSNTEAFF.

In this sample, this clonotype turned up a few times. CDR3 loop: CSVEDRGLTDTQYF. The CDR3 coding sequence is TGCAGCGTTGAAGACCGCGGGTTGACAGATACGCAGTATTTT. This chain uses TRBV29-1 with TRBJ2-3, with D possibly being TRBD2 (5 bases). Germline V gives CDR1 SQVTM, CDR2 ANQGSEA. V lost 0 bases, J lost 3 bases, and 10 bases lay in between. There are 14 residues in the CDR3.

This clonotype showed up just once. Given the absence of the conserved phenylalanine or tryptophan at the CDR3 end, a read error is likely. V and J are TRBV10-3 and TRBJ1-1; 7 nucleotides align to TRBD1. V dropped 9 bases and J dropped 0; count of bases not matched to a gene: 1. Germline values: CDR1 ENHRY, CDR2 SYGVKD. CDR3 length: 12 residues. The chain's CDR3 is CAIGQVNTEAFS. CDR3 sequence (DNA): TGTGCCATTGGACAGGTGAACACTGAAGCTTTCTCT.

There are a few counts of this clonotype. The gene calls are TRBV21-1 and TRBJ2-4; TRBD2, the table's D call, lacks a check against the DNA. TRBV21-1 represents a pseudogene. This CDR3 comprises 14 residues. The CDR3 here is CASSQRPSGNIQYF. The CDR3 region has the DNA TGTGCCAGCAGTCAACGGCCGAGCGGAAACATTCAGTACTTC.

The chain couples TRBV7-9 to TRBJ1-5, with 10 bases matching TRBD1. The ends lost 3 bases at V and 8 bases at J; junction bases unmatched: 7. CDR3 size: 15 residues. Germline CDR1 reads SEHNR; CDR2 reads FQNEAQ (reference sequence). CDR3 amino acids: CASSFGDRGLEPQHF. The DNA of the CDR3 is TGTGCCAGCAGCTTTGGCGACAGGGGGCTAGAGCCCCAGCATTTT.

Only a few counts were recorded for this clonotype. The chain recombines TRBV20-1 with TRBJ2-6; D remains ambiguous. The CDR3 has 13 residues. Germline CDR1 and CDR2: DFQATT and SNEGSKA (reference sequence). Trimming left V 6 bases short and J 4 bases short, with 10 bases between. CDR3 nucleotides: TGCAGTGCGACTCAGTCCGGGGCCAACGTCCTGACTTTC. Translated: CSATQSGANVLTF.

This clonotype has a handful of counts. J is TRBJ1-1 and V is TRBV10-1, with 7 bases identical to TRBD1. Germline lookup yields CDR1 WNHNN and CDR2 SYGVQD (reference sequence). There are 16 residues in the CDR3. The trim removed 3 bases at V and 11 bases at J, leaving 18 bases unmatched. The CDR3 here is CASSDSRDRPLSVAFF. The CDR3 DNA reads as TGCGCCAGCAGTGACTCTCGGGACAGACCCCTTTCAGTGGCTTTCTTT.

Worth noting for this clonotype: This may be a read error: a much more frequent sequence differs by one nucleotide. The chain joins TRBV19 to TRBJ1-5; possibly TRBD1 for D (5 bases). Germline V lookup: CDR1 LNHDA, CDR2 SQIVND (reference sequence). There are 13 residues in the CDR3. The CDR3, as DNA: TGTGCCAGTGGTATCAGGCAGAGGGGGCCCCAGCATTTT. Translation gives CASGIRQRGPQHF.

The chain combines TRBV3-1 with TRBJ1-6, with a tentative D call TRBD1 (5 bases). This CDR3 contains 15 residues. The germline V and J ends were trimmed by 5 bases and 10 bases, with 18 bases remaining between them. From germline, CDR1 is LGHDT and CDR2 YNNKEL (reference sequence). The CDR3 sequence: CASSSRDGVFSPLHF. The DNA of the CDR3 is TGTGCCAGCAGCAGTAGGGACGGGGTGTTCTCACCCCTCCACTTT.

The V and J genes are TRBV5-1 and TRBJ1-1; D is unresolved. CDR1 and CDR2 (germline): SGHRS, YFSETQ. The CDR3 spans 14 residues. The germline V and J ends were trimmed by 0 bases and 6 bases, with 12 bases remaining between them. The CDR3 sequence: CASSLVGRGSEAFF. The CDR3 nucleotides are TGCGCCAGCAGCTTGGTTGGGAGAGGCTCTGAAGCTTTCTTT.

This clonotype showed up just a few times. Here the CDR3 DNA reads TGTGCCAGCAGCTTGTTCCCATCCTACGAGCAGTACTTC. This sequence encodes CASSLFPSYEQYF. This chain links TRBV7-9 with TRBJ2-7; no reliable D call. Germline CDR1 reads SEHNR; CDR2 reads FQNEAQ (reference sequence). Trimming cost V 3 bases and J 1 base, with 7 bases left between them. This CDR3 region has 13 residues.

This clonotype showed up just a few times. The chain links TRBV2 to TRBJ2-1; TRBD2 agrees at 14 bases. CDR3 length equals 17 residues. In germline, CDR1 is SNHLY, CDR2 FYNNEI. V was clipped by 6 bases and J by 0 bases; unmatched bases: 4. The CDR3 loop is CASSRTSGRSSYNEQFF. Here the CDR3 DNA reads TGTGCCAGCAGCCGGACTAGCGGGAGGAGCTCCTACAATGAGCAGTTCTTC.

The chain combines TRBV12-3 or TRBV12-4 with TRBJ1-4, with D hard to call. This CDR3 comprises 11 residues. The germline V and J ends were trimmed by 6 bases and 8 bases, with 7 bases remaining between them. As DNA, the CDR3 is TGTGCCAGCAGGAGTCAGGAAAAACTGTTTTTT. This gives the protein CASRSQEKLFF.